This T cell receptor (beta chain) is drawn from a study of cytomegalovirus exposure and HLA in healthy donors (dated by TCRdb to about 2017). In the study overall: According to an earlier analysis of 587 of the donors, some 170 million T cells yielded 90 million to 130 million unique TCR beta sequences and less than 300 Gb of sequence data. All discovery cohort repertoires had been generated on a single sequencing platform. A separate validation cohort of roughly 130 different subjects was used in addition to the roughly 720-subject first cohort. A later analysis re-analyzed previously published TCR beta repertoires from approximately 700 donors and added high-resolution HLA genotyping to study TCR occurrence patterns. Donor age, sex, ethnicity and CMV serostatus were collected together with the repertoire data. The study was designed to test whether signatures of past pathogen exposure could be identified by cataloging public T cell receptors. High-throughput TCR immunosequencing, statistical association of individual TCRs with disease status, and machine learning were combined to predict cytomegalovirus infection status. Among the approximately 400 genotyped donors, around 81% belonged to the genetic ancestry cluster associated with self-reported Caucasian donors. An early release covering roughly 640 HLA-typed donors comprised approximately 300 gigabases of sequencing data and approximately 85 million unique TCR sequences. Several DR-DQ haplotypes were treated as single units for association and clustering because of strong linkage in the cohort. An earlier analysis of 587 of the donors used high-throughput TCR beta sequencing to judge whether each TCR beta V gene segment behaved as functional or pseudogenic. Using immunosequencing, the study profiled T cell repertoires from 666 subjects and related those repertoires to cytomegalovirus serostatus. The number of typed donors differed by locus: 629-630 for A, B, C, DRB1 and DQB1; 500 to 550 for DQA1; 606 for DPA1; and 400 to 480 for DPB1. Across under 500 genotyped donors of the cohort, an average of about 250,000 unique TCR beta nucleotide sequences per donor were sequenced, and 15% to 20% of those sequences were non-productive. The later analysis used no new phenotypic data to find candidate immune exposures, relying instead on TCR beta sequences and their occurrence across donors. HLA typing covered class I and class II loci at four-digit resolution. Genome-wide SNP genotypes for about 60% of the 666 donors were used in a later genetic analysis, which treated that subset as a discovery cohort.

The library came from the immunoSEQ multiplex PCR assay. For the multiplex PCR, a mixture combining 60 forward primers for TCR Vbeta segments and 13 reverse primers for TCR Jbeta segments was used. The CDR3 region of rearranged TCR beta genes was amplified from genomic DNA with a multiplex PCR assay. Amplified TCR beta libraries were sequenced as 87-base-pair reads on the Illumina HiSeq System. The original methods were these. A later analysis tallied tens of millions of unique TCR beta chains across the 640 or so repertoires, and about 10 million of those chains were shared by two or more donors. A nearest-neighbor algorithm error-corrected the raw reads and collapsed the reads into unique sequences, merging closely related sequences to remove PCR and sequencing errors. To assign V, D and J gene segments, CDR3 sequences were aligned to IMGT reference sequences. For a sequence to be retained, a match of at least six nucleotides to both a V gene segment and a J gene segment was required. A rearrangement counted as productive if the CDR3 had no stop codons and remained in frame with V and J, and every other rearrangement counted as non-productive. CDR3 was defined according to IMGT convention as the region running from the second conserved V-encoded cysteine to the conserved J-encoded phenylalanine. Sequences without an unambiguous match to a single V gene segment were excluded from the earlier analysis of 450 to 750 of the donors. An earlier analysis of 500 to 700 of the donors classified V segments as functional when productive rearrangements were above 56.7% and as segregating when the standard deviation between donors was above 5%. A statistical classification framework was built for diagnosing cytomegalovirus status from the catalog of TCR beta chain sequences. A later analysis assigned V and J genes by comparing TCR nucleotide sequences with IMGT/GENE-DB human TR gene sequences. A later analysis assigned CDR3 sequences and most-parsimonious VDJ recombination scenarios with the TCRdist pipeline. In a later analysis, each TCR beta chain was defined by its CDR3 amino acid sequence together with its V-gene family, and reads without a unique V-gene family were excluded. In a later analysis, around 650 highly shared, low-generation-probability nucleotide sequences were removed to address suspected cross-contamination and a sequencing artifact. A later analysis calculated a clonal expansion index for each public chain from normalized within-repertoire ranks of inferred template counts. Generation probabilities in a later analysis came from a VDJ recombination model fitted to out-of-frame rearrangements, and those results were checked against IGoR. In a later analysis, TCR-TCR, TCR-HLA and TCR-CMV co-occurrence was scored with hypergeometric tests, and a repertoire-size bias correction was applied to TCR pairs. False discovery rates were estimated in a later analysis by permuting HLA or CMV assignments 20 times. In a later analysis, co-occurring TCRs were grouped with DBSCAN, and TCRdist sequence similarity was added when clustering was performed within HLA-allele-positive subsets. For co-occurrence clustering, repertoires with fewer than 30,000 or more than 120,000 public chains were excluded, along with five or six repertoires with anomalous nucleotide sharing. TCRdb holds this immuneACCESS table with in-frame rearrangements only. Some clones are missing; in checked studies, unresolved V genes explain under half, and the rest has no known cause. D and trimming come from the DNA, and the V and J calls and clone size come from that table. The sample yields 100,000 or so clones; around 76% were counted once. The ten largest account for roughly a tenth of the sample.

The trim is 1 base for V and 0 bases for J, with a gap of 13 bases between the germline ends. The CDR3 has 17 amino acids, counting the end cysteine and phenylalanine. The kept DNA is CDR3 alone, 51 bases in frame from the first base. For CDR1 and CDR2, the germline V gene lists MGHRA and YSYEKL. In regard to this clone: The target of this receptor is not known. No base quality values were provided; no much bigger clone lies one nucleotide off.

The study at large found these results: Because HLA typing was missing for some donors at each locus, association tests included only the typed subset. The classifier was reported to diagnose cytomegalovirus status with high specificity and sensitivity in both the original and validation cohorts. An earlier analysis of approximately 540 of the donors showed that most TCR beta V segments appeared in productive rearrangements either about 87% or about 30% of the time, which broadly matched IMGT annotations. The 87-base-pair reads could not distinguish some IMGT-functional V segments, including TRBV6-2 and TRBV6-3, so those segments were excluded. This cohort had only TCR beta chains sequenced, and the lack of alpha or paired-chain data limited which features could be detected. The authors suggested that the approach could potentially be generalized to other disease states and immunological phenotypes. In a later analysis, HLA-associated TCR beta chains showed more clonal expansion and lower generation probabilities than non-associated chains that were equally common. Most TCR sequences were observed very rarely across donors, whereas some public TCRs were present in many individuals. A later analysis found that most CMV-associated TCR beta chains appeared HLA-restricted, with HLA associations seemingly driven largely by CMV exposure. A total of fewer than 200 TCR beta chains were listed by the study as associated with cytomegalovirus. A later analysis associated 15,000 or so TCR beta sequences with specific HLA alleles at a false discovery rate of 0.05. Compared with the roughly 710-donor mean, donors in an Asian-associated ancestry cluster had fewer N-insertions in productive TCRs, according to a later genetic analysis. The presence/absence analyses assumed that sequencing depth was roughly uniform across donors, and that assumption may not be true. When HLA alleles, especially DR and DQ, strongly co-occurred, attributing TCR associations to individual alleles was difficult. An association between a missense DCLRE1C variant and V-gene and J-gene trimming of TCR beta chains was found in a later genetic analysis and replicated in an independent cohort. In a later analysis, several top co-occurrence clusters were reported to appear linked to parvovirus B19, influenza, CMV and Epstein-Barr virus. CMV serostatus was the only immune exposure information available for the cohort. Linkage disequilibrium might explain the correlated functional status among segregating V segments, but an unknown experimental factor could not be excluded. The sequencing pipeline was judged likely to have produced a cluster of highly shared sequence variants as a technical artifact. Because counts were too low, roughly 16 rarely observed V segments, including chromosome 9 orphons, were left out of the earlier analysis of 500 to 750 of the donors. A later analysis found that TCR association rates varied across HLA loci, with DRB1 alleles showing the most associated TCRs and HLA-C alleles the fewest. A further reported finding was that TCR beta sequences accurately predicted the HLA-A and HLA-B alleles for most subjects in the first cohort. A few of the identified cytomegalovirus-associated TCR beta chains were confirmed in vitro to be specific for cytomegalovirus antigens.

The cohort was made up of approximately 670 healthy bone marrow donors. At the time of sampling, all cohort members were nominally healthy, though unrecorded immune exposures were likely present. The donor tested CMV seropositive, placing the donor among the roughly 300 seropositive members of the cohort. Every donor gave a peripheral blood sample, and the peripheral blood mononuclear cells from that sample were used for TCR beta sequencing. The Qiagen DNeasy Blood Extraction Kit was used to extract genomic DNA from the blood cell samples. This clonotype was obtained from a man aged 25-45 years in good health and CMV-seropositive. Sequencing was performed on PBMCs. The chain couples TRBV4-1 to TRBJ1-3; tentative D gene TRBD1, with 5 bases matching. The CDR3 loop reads CASSQGWGSSSGNTIYF. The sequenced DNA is TGCGCCAGCAGCCAAGGGTGGGGCTCAAGCTCTGGAAACACCATATATTTT.